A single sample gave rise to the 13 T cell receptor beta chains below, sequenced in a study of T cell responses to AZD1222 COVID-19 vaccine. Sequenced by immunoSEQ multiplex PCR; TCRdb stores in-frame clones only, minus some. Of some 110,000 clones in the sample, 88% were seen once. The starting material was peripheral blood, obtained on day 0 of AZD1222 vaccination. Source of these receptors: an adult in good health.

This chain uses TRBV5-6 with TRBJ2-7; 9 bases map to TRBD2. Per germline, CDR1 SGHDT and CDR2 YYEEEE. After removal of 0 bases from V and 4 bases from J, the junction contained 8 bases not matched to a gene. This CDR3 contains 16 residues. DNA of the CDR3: TGTGCCAGCAGCTTGGGAGCGGGAGGTGTCCCTTACGAGCAGTACTTC. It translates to CASSLGAGGVPYEQYF.

The CDR3 reads CASSARQGRETQYF. The DNA of the CDR3 is TGTGCCAGCAGCGCCCGACAGGGGCGAGAGACCCAGTACTTC. The chain has TRBV21-1 and TRBJ2-5; the table's D call, TRBD1, has no DNA check behind it. TRBV21-1 represents a pseudogene. The length of the CDR3 is 14 residues.

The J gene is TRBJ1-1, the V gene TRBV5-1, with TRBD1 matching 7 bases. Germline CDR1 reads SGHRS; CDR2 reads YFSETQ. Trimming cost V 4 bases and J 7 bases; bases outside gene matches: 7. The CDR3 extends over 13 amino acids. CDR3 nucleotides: TGCGCCAGCAGCGAGGATCAGGGGGGTGAAGCTTTCTTT. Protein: CASSEDQGGEAFF.

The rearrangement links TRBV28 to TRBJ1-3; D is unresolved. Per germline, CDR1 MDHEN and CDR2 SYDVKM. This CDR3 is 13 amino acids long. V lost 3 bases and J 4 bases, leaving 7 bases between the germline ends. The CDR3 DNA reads TGTGCCAGCAGTTTGAGGTCCGGAAACACCATATATTTT. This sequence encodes CASSLRSGNTIYF.

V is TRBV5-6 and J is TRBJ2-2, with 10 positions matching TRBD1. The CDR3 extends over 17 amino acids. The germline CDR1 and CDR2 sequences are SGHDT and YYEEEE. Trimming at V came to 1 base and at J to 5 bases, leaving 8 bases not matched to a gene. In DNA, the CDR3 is TGTGCCAGCAGCTTGTTGAGACAGGGGGCTCAAACCGGGGAGCTGTTTTTT. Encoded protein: CASSLLRQGAQTGELFF.

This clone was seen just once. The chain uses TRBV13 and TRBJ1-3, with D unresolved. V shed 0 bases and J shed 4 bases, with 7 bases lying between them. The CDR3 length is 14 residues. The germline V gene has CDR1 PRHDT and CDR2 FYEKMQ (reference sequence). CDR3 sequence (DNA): TGTGCCAGCAGCTTAGGCCGGCAGGGAAACACCATATATTTT. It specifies CASSLGRQGNTIYF.

The CDR3 nucleotides are TGTGCCACCAGTATTTCGCGGGGGAGCACAGATACGCAGTATTTT. Translation: CATSISRGSTDTQYF. The chain uses TRBV15 and TRBJ2-3, with 7 positions matching TRBD2. The CDR3 runs to 15 residues. With V trimmed by 6 bases and J by 0 bases, 6 bases remained unmatched. Germline CDR1 and CDR2: LNHNV and YYDKDF (reference sequence). Full variable domain (outside the CDR3, taken from reference TRBV15 and TRBJ2-3): DAMVIQNPRYQVTQFGKPVTLSCSQTLNHNVMYWYQQKSSQAPKLLFHYYDKDFNNEADTPDNFQSRRPNTSFCFLDIRSPGLGDTAMYLCATSISRGSTDTQYFGPGTRLTVL.

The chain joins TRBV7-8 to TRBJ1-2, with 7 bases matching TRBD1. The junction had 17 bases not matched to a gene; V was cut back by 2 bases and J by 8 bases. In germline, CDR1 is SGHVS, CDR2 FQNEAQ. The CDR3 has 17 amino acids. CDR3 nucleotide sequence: TGTGCCAGCAGCTTATTCACGACAGGGAGGGAGCCCTTGGGCTACACCTTC. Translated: CASSLFTTGREPLGYTF.

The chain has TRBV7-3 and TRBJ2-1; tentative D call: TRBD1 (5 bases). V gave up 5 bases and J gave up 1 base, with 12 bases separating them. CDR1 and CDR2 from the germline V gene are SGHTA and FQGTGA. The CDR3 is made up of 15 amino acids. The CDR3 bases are TGTGCCAGCAGCCCTGCGGCAGGGTCCTACAATGAGCAGTTCTTC. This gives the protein CASSPAAGSYNEQFF.

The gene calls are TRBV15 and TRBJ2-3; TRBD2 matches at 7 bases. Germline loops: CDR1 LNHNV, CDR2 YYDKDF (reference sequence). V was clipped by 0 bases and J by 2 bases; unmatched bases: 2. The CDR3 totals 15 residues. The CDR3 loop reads CATSRDRDYTDTQYF. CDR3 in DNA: TGTGCCACCAGCAGAGATCGGGACTACACAGATACGCAGTATTTT.

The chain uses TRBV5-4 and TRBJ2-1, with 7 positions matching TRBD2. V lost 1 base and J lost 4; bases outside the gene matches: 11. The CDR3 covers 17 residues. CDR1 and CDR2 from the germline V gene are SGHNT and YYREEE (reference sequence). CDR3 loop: CASSLSTRRERYNEQFF. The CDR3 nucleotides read TGTGCCAGCAGCTTGTCTACTAGGCGGGAGAGGTACAATGAGCAGTTCTTC.

The CDR3 spells CASRADRKNTEAFF. CDR3 DNA sequence: TGTGCCAGCAGGGCCGACAGGAAGAACACTGAAGCTTTCTTT. This chain connects TRBV6-6 to TRBJ1-1; TRBD1 might be the D (6 bases). The V gene lost 6 bases and the J gene lost 1 base, with 12 bases spanning the gap. The length of the CDR3 is 14 residues. From germline, CDR1 is MNHNY and CDR2 SVGAGI (reference sequence).

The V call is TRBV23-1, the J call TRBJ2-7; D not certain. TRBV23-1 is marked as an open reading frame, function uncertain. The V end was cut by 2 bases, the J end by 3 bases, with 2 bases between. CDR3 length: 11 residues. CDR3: CASSQNYEQYF. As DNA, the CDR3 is TGCGCCAGCAGTCAAAACTACGAGCAGTACTTC.